The clone carrying this T cell receptor beta chain turned up a few times. This sample is part of a study of T cells in Graves' hyperthyroidism and ophthalmopathy. Amplification of TCR beta CDR3 regions used RNA as the template. An initial round of RT-PCR targeting the TCR CDR3 relied on the HTBI primer set. Each CDR3 protein is one row after TCRdb ran MiXCR on the multiplex PCR reads. Seen here are 640,000 or so distinct CDR3 sequences, approximately 14% observed once, and the top ten hold approximately 6.4%. Among ophthalmopathy patients, the Clinical Activity Score reached at least 3, the NOSPECS grade reached at least 4, and duration remained under 3 months. Exclusions: uncontrolled infection, other autoimmune disease, pregnancy, lactation. Each diagnosis was grounded in clinical symptoms, serum thyroxine and TRAb, thyroid ultrasound, and orbital computed tomography. Out of roughly 10 ml of fresh peripheral blood came the PBMCs.

The CDR3 runs to 18 residues. In germline, CDR1 is MNHEY, CDR2 SVGEGT. Deletions cut 7 bases from V and 0 bases from J, with 22 bases between. The TCR originated in a woman younger than 35 with Graves' ophthalmopathy. This sequence joins TRBV6-2 or TRBV6-3 and TRBJ1-3; a possible D gene is TRBD1 (6 bases). Sequences were obtained from blood. The CDR3 protein is CASTPNWKQGRSGNTIYF. CDR3 nucleotide sequence: TGTGCCAGCACCCCCAATTGGAAACAGGGCCGCTCTGGAAACACCATATATTTT.